The T cell receptor beta chain described here comes from a study of molecular identifiers for immune sequencing clone quantification. In the study overall: RNA from approximately 20,000 or 98,000 naive CD8 cells was split five ways in replicates, with four sequenced. Overall study findings and caveats: Among effectors, clones above 20 RNA copies held over 99% of molecules; among naive cells, under 1%. Sizes of highly expanded clones could be underestimated through identical TCRs sharing a barcode.

Note on this clonotype: Its antigen remains unidentified.

The V gene's germline CDR1 is MNHEY and CDR2 SMNVEV (reference sequence). V was pared by 2 bases and J by 0 bases, with 9 bases between. CDR3 length: 15 residues. MiXCR was run by TCRdb on the PCR reads, yielding one entry per CDR3 protein. The data show 490,000 or so distinct CDR3 sequences, about 26% seen once. The receptor was derived from a human donor in good health. Some libraries in this study had Jurkat cell RNA spiked in. Sequencing was performed on naive CD8+ T cells from blood, with Jurkat cell RNA spiked in. Indicated subset: FACS-sorted CD8+CD4-CCR7+CD45RA+ naive T cells. The gene calls are TRBV27 and TRBJ2-3, with TRBD2 as a possible D gene (5 bases). The CDR3 sequence is CASSLNRLSTDTQYF. CDR3 DNA sequence: TGTGCCAGCAGTTTAAACAGACTAAGCACAGATACGCAGTATTTT.